The 20 T cell receptor beta chains in this list originate from one sample, sequenced in a study of shared T cell receptors in the human thymus. The data were produced by immunoSEQ multiplex PCR, yet TCRdb's version contains in-frame clones alone and is incomplete. The sample has about 660,000 clones; 88% are singletons. The same sample was also studied in work on human thymus T cells.

Source material: thymocytes. The receptors here all came from a boy under three years old with a congenital heart defect.

This rearrangement joins TRBV28 to TRBJ1-3; 8 bases match TRBD1. V shed 6 bases and J 4 bases; nucleotides not matched to a gene: 14. The CDR3 is made up of 17 amino acids. The germline CDR1 and CDR2 sequences are MDHEN and SYDVKM. Written as DNA, the CDR3 is TGTGCCAGCAGAAAGAAGGACCAGGGGGCGGTCGGAAACACCATATATTTT. It translates to CASRKKDQGAVGNTIYF.

This rearrangement joins TRBV19 to TRBJ2-2; 7 nucleotides match TRBD2. The CDR3 loop spans 15 amino acids. V shed 10 bases, J shed 5 bases, and the junction held 13 bases outside the gene matches. CDR1 is LNHDA, CDR2 SQIVND, per germline (reference sequence). CDR3 amino acids: CATTSMGGWTGELFF. The CDR3 DNA is TGTGCCACCACCTCAATGGGAGGGTGGACCGGGGAGCTGTTTTTT. Based on the CDR3 plus reference TRBV19 and TRBJ2-2, the full variable domain is DGGITQSPKYLFRKEGQNVTLSCEQNLNHDAMYWYRQDPGQGLRLIYYSQIVNDFQKGDIAEGYSVSREKKESFPLTVTSAQKNPTAFYLCATTSMGGWTGELFFGEGSRLTVL.

V gene TRBV7-2 combines with J gene TRBJ2-5; D uncertain. V lost 2 bases and J 7 bases, leaving 11 bases between the germline ends. This CDR3 has 13 residues. Germline V gives CDR1 SGHTA, CDR2 FQGNSA. For the CDR3, the DNA is TGTGCCAGCAGCTTATCCGAGTCGGGGACCCAGTACTTC. As protein: CASSLSESGTQYF.

The chain couples TRBV28 to TRBJ2-3, with 11 bases identical to TRBD2. Germline V lookup: CDR1 MDHEN, CDR2 SYDVKM. The junction had 11 bases not matched to a gene; V was cut back by 9 bases and J by 6 bases. The CDR3 spans 15 residues. The CDR3 region is CASQGLAGAGDTQYF. DNA for the CDR3: TGTGCCAGTCAAGGACTAGCGGGCGCCGGGGATACGCAGTATTTT.

The CDR3 nucleotides are TGTGCCAGCAGCGTAGGAGCGGAATACAATGAGCAGTTCTTC. Protein sequence: CASSVGAEYNEQFF. This chain joins TRBV9 and TRBJ2-1, with a tentative D call TRBD2 (5 bases). Germline values: CDR1 SGDLS, CDR2 YYNGEE. Trimming left V 0 bases short and J 4 bases short, with 8 bases between. The CDR3 covers 14 residues.

V is TRBV23-1 and J is TRBJ1-4; D unresolved. TRBV23-1 is reported as an ORF; its role is uncertain. CDR3 length: 14 residues. The V end lost 4 bases, the J end lost 8 bases, and 14 bases lay between the germline ends. CDR3 sequence reads: CASSLERPGEKLFF. DNA of the CDR3: TGCGCCAGCAGTCTTGAGAGGCCCGGGGAAAAACTGTTTTTT.

This chain links TRBV29-1 with TRBJ2-5; TRBD2 agrees at 13 bases. Germline lookup yields CDR1 SQVTM and CDR2 ANQGSEA. The CDR3 is 14 amino acids. V lost 2 bases to trimming and J lost 6 bases; unmatched junction nucleotides: 3. The DNA of the CDR3 is TGCAGCGTTGAAACTAGCGGGAGGGGAAAGACCCAGTACTTC. This sequence encodes CSVETSGRGKTQYF.

The chain carries TRBV9 and TRBJ2-7; 14 bases line up with TRBD2. This CDR3 region has 16 residues. V dropped 2 bases and J dropped 5; count of bases not matched to a gene: 6. The germline V gene encodes CDR1 SGDLS and CDR2 YYNGEE. This CDR3 reads CASSVGLAGVGNEQYF. The CDR3, as DNA: TGTGCCAGCAGCGTGGGACTAGCGGGAGTAGGCAACGAGCAGTACTTC.

The chain has TRBV21-1 and TRBJ2-7; the D call in the table, TRBD2, was not verified against the DNA. TRBV21-1 is marked as a pseudogene. The CDR3 is 17 amino acids. The CDR3 nucleotides are TGTGCCAGCAGCAAAGAGAAGGTAGCGGGAGAAGGCTACGAGCAGTACTTC. Its translation is CASSKEKVAGEGYEQYF.

This chain links TRBV10-1 with TRBJ2-1; TRBD2 aligns across 15 bases. Germline V gene lookup returns CDR1 WNHNN and CDR2 SYGVQD (reference sequence). Trimming at V came to 2 bases and at J to 8 bases, leaving 7 bases not matched to a gene. The length of the CDR3 is 17 residues. The CDR3 region has the DNA TGCGCCAGCAGTGAGAGCCGGACTAGCGGGAGGGGGTATGAGCAGTTCTTC. Amino acids: CASSESRTSGRGYEQFF.

The chain combines TRBV15 with TRBJ1-1; 7 bases are a match to TRBD1. Germline V gene data show CDR1 as LNHNV and CDR2 as YYDKDF (reference sequence). The CDR3 has 18 amino acids. The V and J ends lost 3 bases and 0 bases, in that order; junction bases with no gene match: 13. The CDR3 protein is CATSSSDRETEMNTEAFF. The CDR3 coding sequence is TGTGCCACCAGCAGTAGTGACAGGGAAACGGAGATGAACACTGAAGCTTTCTTT.

This chain uses TRBV28 with TRBJ2-7, with 11 bases aligning to TRBD2. Trimming took 5 bases from V and 6 from J; bases not matched to a gene: 9. The CDR3 has 15 amino acids. In germline, CDR1 is MDHEN, CDR2 SYDVKM. The CDR3 DNA reads TGTGCCAGCAGTAAACTAGCGGGAGCCTCTTTCGAGCAGTACTTC. This translates into CASSKLAGASFEQYF.

The V gene is TRBV5-8, the J gene TRBJ2-5; 8 positions agree with TRBD1. The CDR3 contains 15 residues. V trimming: 0 bases; J trimming: 2 bases; junction bases outside the gene matches: 3. From germline, CDR1 is SGHTS and CDR2 YDEGEE. The CDR3 DNA is TGTGCCAGCAGCTTGGATCACAGGGGGCAAGAGACCCAGTACTTC. Its translation is CASSLDHRGQETQYF.

This chain links TRBV7-6 with TRBJ2-5, with TRBD2 matching over 10 bases. V lost 0 bases and J lost 4; bases outside the gene matches: 11. Germline CDR1 reads SGHVS; CDR2 reads FNYEAQ. This CDR3 is 18 amino acids long. CDR3 in amino acids: CASSLAASGSPGGETQYF. CDR3 coding DNA: TGTGCCAGCAGCTTAGCGGCTAGCGGGAGTCCGGGCGGAGAGACCCAGTACTTC.

The V call is TRBV5-6, the J call TRBJ1-2; tentative D call: TRBD1 (5 bases). There are 15 residues in the CDR3. Deletions cut 1 base from V and 3 bases from J, with 13 bases between. The germline gives CDR1 SGHDT, CDR2 YYEEEE. CDR3 nucleotide sequence: TGTGCCAGCAGCTTGAAAAACAGGTTCGACTATGGCTACACCTTC. Encoded protein: CASSLKNRFDYGYTF.

V and J are TRBV27 and TRBJ2-1, with TRBD2 as a possible D gene (5 bases). This CDR3 is built from 14 residues. The germline V gene has CDR1 MNHEY and CDR2 SMNVEV (reference sequence). Trimming took off 10 bases at V and 0 bases at J, with 13 bases between the two ends. CDR3 loop: CATGEASSYNEQFF. The CDR3, as DNA: TGTGCCACCGGGGAAGCAAGCTCCTACAATGAGCAGTTCTTC.

The rearrangement uses TRBV14 and TRBJ2-7, with a tentative D call TRBD2 (5 bases). This CDR3 has 15 residues. In germline, CDR1 is SGHDN, CDR2 FVKESK. V lost 1 base, J lost 3 bases, and 13 bases lay in between. The CDR3 spells CASSQAPEGYYEQYF. In DNA, the CDR3 is TGTGCCAGCAGCCAAGCCCCCGAGGGATACTACGAGCAGTACTTC.

The chain carries TRBV27 and TRBJ1-4, with unresolved D. Germline CDR1 is MNHEY and CDR2 is SMNVEV (reference sequence). V lost 4 bases and J 7 bases, leaving 16 bases between the germline ends. The CDR3 spans 15 residues. Here the CDR3 DNA reads TGTGCCAGCAGTTCGCCGGGATACGGTTTTGAAAAACTGTTTTTT. Translating it yields CASSSPGYGFEKLFF.

The chain employs TRBV5-6 and TRBJ2-7; a possible D gene is TRBD1 (6 bases). The CDR3 has 13 residues. From germline, CDR1 is SGHDT and CDR2 YYEEEE. V lost 4 bases and J 2 bases, leaving 10 bases between the germline ends. DNA of the CDR3: TGTGCCAGCAGCGGGGGCCGTACCTACGAGCAGTACTTC. It yields the protein CASSGGRTYEQYF. The variable domain in full, with the rest retrieved from reference TRBV5-6 and TRBJ2-7, is DAGVTQSPTHLIKTRGQQVTLRCSPKSGHDTVSWYQQALGQGPQFIFQYYEEEERQRGNFPDRFSGHQFPNYSSELNVNALLLGDSALYLCASSGGRTYEQYFGPGTRLTVT.

The J gene is TRBJ1-2, the V gene TRBV20-1, with D possibly TRBD1 on 5 matching bases. V lost 2 bases and J lost 5, with 6 bases in between. Germline CDR1 is DFQATT and CDR2 is SNEGSKA (reference sequence). The CDR3 totals 11 residues. Written as DNA, the CDR3 is TGCAGTGCTAGAAGGGGATATGGCTACACCTTC. Its protein product is CSARRGYGYTF.